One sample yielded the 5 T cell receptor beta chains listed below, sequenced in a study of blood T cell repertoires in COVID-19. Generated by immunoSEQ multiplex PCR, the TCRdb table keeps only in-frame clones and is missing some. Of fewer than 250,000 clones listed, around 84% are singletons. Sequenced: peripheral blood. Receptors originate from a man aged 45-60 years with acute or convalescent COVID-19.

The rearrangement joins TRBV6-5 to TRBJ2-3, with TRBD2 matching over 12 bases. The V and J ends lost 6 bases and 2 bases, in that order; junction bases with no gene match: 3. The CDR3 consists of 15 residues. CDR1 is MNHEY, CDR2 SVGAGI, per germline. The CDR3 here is CASRRTSGATDTQYF. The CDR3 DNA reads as TGTGCCAGCAGGAGGACTAGCGGGGCCACAGATACGCAGTATTTT.

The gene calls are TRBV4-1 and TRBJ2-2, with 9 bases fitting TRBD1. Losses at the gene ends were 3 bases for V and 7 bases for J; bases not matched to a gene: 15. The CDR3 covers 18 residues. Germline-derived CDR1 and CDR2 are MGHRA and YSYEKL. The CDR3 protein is CASSQRDTGTGSVGELFF. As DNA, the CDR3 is TGCGCCAGCAGCCAGAGAGACACTGGGACAGGGTCTGTCGGGGAGCTGTTTTTT.

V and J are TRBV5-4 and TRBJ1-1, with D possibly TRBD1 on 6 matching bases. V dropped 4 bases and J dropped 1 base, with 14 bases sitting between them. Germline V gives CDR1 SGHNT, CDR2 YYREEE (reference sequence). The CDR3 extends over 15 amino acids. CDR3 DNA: TGTGCCAGCAGCCCGGGGGGGGCCCAGAACACTGAAGCTTTCTTT. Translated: CASSPGGAQNTEAFF.

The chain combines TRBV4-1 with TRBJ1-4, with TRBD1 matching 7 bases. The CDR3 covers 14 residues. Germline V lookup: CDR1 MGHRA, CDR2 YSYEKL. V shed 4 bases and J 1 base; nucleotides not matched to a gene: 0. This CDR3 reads CASSRTGTNEKLFF. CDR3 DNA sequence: TGCGCCAGCAGCCGGACAGGAACTAATGAAAAACTGTTTTTT.

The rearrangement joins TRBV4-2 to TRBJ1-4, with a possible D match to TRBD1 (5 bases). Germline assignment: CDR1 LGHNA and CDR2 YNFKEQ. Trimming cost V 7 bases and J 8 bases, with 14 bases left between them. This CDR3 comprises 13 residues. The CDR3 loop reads CASNLQADEKLFF. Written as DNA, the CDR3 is TGTGCCAGCAACCTACAGGCGGACGAAAAACTGTTTTTT.